These 8 T cell receptor beta chains were all obtained from the same sample, sequenced in a study of early stage breast cancer tumors. The method was immunoSEQ multiplex PCR; TCRdb's version includes in-frame clones alone and lacks a portion of them. The table lists some 5,000 clones, roughly two thirds of them singletons. Sequencing was performed on breast tumor tissue. Receptors originate from a person aged 45-60 years with breast cancer.

This clone has just one count. V and J are TRBV6-1 and TRBJ1-3; no definite D call. V was trimmed by 8 bases and J by 0 bases, leaving 14 bases between them. Germline assignment: CDR1 MNHNS and CDR2 SASEGT. The CDR3 contains 15 residues. The CDR3 here is CASQDKLSSGNTIYF. The CDR3 bases are TGTGCCAGCCAGGATAAGCTCAGCTCTGGAAACACCATATATTTT.

The rearrangement joins TRBV6-4 to TRBJ2-1; D call uncertain. Germline V gene data show CDR1 as MRHNA and CDR2 as SNTAGT. Deletions cut 0 bases from V and 6 bases from J, with 6 bases between. CDR3 length: 13 amino acids. CDR3 DNA: TGTGCCAGCAGTGACTCGCCCGGCAATGAGCAGTTCTTC. Translated: CASSDSPGNEQFF.

This clone appeared a few times. The chain employs TRBV21-1 and TRBJ1-5. TRBV21-1 is a pseudogene segment. The CDR3 sequence is 8 residues long. Written as DNA, the CDR3 is TGTGGAGGACAGCCCCAGCATTTT. Its protein product is CGGQPQHF.

Comment on this clone: Within the sample, other DNA sequences also encode this same CDR3. The chain carries TRBV4-3 and TRBJ2-3; 12 positions agree with TRBD2. The CDR3 has 17 amino acids. CDR1 is LGHNA and CDR2 is YSLEER in the germline V gene. With V trimmed by 3 bases and J by 0 bases, 4 bases remained unmatched. DNA of the CDR3: TGCGCCAGCAGCCATCAACTAGCGGGGGGCAGCACAGATACGCAGTATTTT. It codes for CASSHQLAGGSTDTQYF.

The genes are TRBV21-1 and TRBJ2-2; the DNA was not compared with TRBD1, the D call given in the table. TRBV21-1 is designated a pseudogene. CDR3 length equals 12 residues. The CDR3 loop is CASSKATGWLFF. In nucleotides, the CDR3 is TGTGCCAGCAGCAAAGCTACAGGTTGGCTGTTTTTT.

The chain joins TRBV2 to TRBJ1-1; tentative D call: TRBD1 (5 bases). Trimming took 1 base from V and 9 from J, leaving 15 bases between them. Germline lookup yields CDR1 SNHLY and CDR2 FYNNEI. CDR3 length: 14 residues. CDR3 residues: CASSEGLSQGKAFF. The CDR3 DNA follows: TGTGCCAGCAGTGAAGGATTATCCCAGGGAAAAGCTTTCTTT.

This chain joins TRBV30 and TRBJ2-1; possible D gene TRBD2, 7 bases. CDR3 length: 14 amino acids. The V gene lost 2 bases and the J gene lost 8 bases, with 16 bases spanning the gap. The V gene's germline CDR1 is GTSNPN and CDR2 SVGIG (reference sequence). The DNA for the CDR3 is TGTGCCTGGAGTAGAGGGGGGGCTGCCCATGAGCAGTTCTTC. Amino acid sequence: CAWSRGGAAHEQFF.

CDR3 residues: CASGPGQGLRGTEAFF. CDR3 coding DNA: TGTGCTAGTGGTCCCGGACAGGGGCTTCGGGGCACTGAAGCTTTCTTT. This chain connects TRBV12-5 to TRBJ1-1, with TRBD1 matching 9 bases. V trimming: 5 bases; J trimming: 4 bases; junction bases outside the gene matches: 11. The CDR3 consists of 16 residues. The germline gives CDR1 LGHNT, CDR2 FRNRAP.